Following are 20 T cell receptor beta chains from one sample sequenced in a study of spatial heterogeneity in lung cancer. Indicated time point: blood at routine non-recurrence follow-up after resection. TCRdb itself ran the 5' RACE reads through MiXCR, one entry per CDR3 protein. The sample consists of more than 30,000 distinct CDR3 sequences, about 9.4% of them appearing once. The material was PBMCs, obtained at follow-up. The receptors shown here come from a female donor with early-stage non-small cell lung cancer.

The CDR3 DNA reads TGTGCCAGCAGGTCCAGTAGCTCTGGAAACACCATATATTTT. This translates into CASRSSSSGNTIYF. The V and J genes are TRBV11-2 and TRBJ1-3; D uncertain. The V gene's germline CDR1 is SGHAT and CDR2 FQNNGV. The CDR3 spans 14 residues. Trimming removed 6 bases from V and 0 bases from J, with 9 bases in between.

This clonotype was recorded a few times. The V and J genes are TRBV27 and TRBJ1-1; D not certain. V was trimmed by 5 bases and J by 7 bases, leaving 14 bases between them. Germline loops: CDR1 MNHEY, CDR2 SMNVEV (reference sequence). The CDR3 runs to 13 residues. CDR3 in amino acids: CASSARVLGEAFF. CDR3 DNA sequence: TGTGCCAGCAGTGCTAGGGTACTCGGTGAAGCTTTCTTT.

The chain has TRBV6-5 and TRBJ1-1, with TRBD1 as a possible D gene (5 bases). The CDR3 consists of 14 residues. The V end lost 5 bases, the J end lost 6 bases, and 16 bases lay between the germline ends. The V gene's germline CDR1 is MNHEY and CDR2 SVGAGI. In DNA, the CDR3 is TGTGCCAGCAGTAACGGGCAGGGTCGGTCTGAAGCTTTCTTT. It codes for CASSNGQGRSEAFF.

Of note for this clonotype: A junction boundary mismatches the germline segment, possibly from a read error. The CDR3: CASSRDIYKSPLHF. CDR3 DNA sequence: TGTGCCAGCAGTCGGGACATTTATAAATCACCCCTCCACTTT. V usage is TRBV7-6 and J usage is TRBJ1-6; a possible D gene is TRBD1 (6 bases). There are 14 residues in the CDR3. Germline V gene lookup returns CDR1 SGHVS and CDR2 FNYEAQ. Based on the CDR3 plus reference TRBV7-6 and TRBJ1-6, the full variable domain is GAGVSQSPRYKVTKRGQDVALRCDPISGHVSLYWYRQALGQGPEFLTYFNYEAQQDKSGLPNDRFSAERPEGSISTLTIQRTEQRDSAMYRCASSRDIYKSPLHFGNGTRLTVT.

This clonotype was counted at least ten times. The gene calls are TRBV4-3 and TRBJ1-2; D is uncertain. V was cut by 0 bases and J by 8 bases, with 10 bases left in between. The CDR3 sequence is 13 residues long. Germline-derived CDR1 and CDR2 are LGHNA and YSLEER. CDR3 nucleotides: TGCGCCAGCAGCCAAGAACGACTTTCGGGCTACACCTTC. Amino acid sequence: CASSQERLSGYTF.

This clonotype was counted a few times. The V call is TRBV27, the J call TRBJ2-7; D is unclear. This CDR3 is 12 amino acids long. V was clipped by 10 bases and J by 6 bases, with 16 bases between them. The germline CDR1 and CDR2 sequences are MNHEY and SMNVEV (reference sequence). The CDR3 DNA follows: TGTGCCACCCGTACGGTTCGACTCGAGCAGTACTTC. Amino acids: CATRTVRLEQYF.

This clonotype was seen ten or more times. V gene TRBV28 combines with J gene TRBJ1-5, with TRBD1 matching 8 bases. Germline CDR1 reads MDHEN; CDR2 reads SYDVKM. The CDR3 runs to 13 residues. Germline trimming cut 6 bases from V and 5 bases from J; bases unmatched to any gene: 3. The CDR3 region is CASRGRGHQPQHF. The CDR3 DNA follows: TGTGCCAGCAGGGGCAGGGGGCATCAGCCCCAGCATTTT.

In this sample, this clonotype turned up many times. The chain carries TRBV12-3 or TRBV12-4 and TRBJ2-1; weak D call: TRBD1 (6 bases). Trimming left V 1 base short and J 15 bases short, with 19 bases between. This CDR3 contains 14 residues. Written as DNA, the CDR3 is TGTGCCAGCAGTTTAGATGGCCCCGCTACAGGGCGGTTCTTC. Its protein is CASSLDGPATGRFF.

The chain uses TRBV5-4 and TRBJ2-5; D remains unclear. In germline, CDR1 is SGHNT, CDR2 YYREEE (reference sequence). The length of the CDR3 is 13 residues. Trimming pared 2 bases from V and 3 bases from J, leaving 8 bases between. CDR3 sequence reads: CASSFPAKETQYF. As DNA, the CDR3 is TGTGCCAGCAGCTTTCCGGCTAAAGAGACCCAGTACTTC.

This clonotype was seen at least ten times. V and J are TRBV19 and TRBJ1-1; D perhaps matches TRBD1 (5 bases). This CDR3 is 14 amino acids long. V lost 8 bases and J 5 bases, leaving 18 bases between the germline ends. CDR1 is LNHDA, CDR2 SQIVND, per germline (reference sequence). The CDR3: CASGATSQGTEAFF. The CDR3 DNA reads as TGTGCCAGTGGCGCCACCTCGCAGGGAACTGAAGCTTTCTTT.

Concerning this clonotype itself: One end of the junction does not line up with germline, which may come from a read error. J is TRBJ2-1 and V is TRBV7-9; 7 bases are a match to TRBD1. Germline loops: CDR1 SEHNR, CDR2 FQNEAQ (reference sequence). The CDR3 extends over 15 amino acids. CDR3 protein: CVSSPEGQIFNEQFF. CDR3 nucleotides: TGTGTCAGCAGCCCAGAGGGACAGATATTCAATGAGCAGTTCTTC. The complete variable domain, with remaining parts taken from reference TRBV7-9 and TRBJ2-1, reads DTGVSQNPRHKITKRGQNVTFRCDPISEHNRLYWYRQTLGQGPEFLTYFQNEAQLEKSRLLSDRFSAERPKGSFSTLEIQRTEQGDSAMYLCVSSPEGQIFNEQFFGPGTRLTVL.

Many counts were recorded for this clonotype. The chain employs TRBV29-1 and TRBJ2-2; D is uncertain. Trimming cost V 5 bases and J 7 bases, with 14 bases left between them. Germline CDR1 and CDR2: SQVTM and ANQGSEA. The CDR3 contains 13 residues. Here the CDR3 reads CSVTDGGDGELFF. CDR3 DNA: TGCAGCGTTACGGACGGTGGTGACGGGGAGCTGTTTTTT.

The rearrangement links TRBV5-1 to TRBJ2-2; D gene ambiguous. From germline, CDR1 is SGHRS and CDR2 YFSETQ. This CDR3 has 14 amino acids. Deletions cut 4 bases from V and 8 bases from J, with 15 bases between. CDR3 DNA sequence: TGCGCCAGCAGCCCTGGACCCCCTTCAGGGGAGCTGTTTTTT. It specifies CASSPGPPSGELFF.

This clonotype was detected once. This may come from a read error, since a much larger clone is one base off. The chain joins TRBV5-1 to TRBJ2-3; D uncertain. Germline lookup yields CDR1 SGHRS and CDR2 YFSETQ. The CDR3 length is 14 residues. In DNA form, the CDR3 reads TGCGCCATCAGCTTGGGAAGTAGCACAGATACGCAGTATTTT. This encodes CAISLGSSTDTQYF.

The table lists this clonotype with a few counts. The chain employs TRBV7-2 and TRBJ2-3; D unclear. The CDR3 is made up of 14 amino acids. Trimming left V 5 bases short and J 9 bases short, with 18 bases between. In germline, CDR1 is SGHTA, CDR2 FQGNSA. The CDR3 sequence: CASSPFPRSATQYF. CDR3 in DNA: TGTGCCAGCAGCCCCTTCCCTAGATCGGCCACGCAGTATTTT.

This clonotype was seen ten or more times. This sequence joins TRBV2 and TRBJ1-1; TRBD1 matches at 9 bases. The CDR3 spans 16 residues. Germline CDR1 SNHLY, CDR2 FYNNEI. Germline trimming cut 6 bases from V and 0 bases from J; bases unmatched to any gene: 8. The CDR3, as DNA: TGTGCCAGCAGACAACAGGGGGCCAGCGTGAACACTGAAGCTTTCTTT. Translating gives CASRQQGASVNTEAFF.

The table lists this clonotype with many counts. CDR3 in amino acids: CASSSGTVYNEQFF. In nucleotides, the CDR3 is TGTGCCAGCAGCTCGGGGACAGTATACAATGAGCAGTTCTTC. This sequence joins TRBV6-5 and TRBJ2-1; TRBD1 agrees at 7 bases. CDR3 length: 14 residues. Germline V gene sequence: CDR1 MNHEY, CDR2 SVGAGI. The V gene end was trimmed by 6 bases and the J gene end by 4 bases; junction bases not matched to a gene: 6.

The gene calls are TRBV15 and TRBJ1-3; D is unresolved. CDR1 is LNHNV and CDR2 is YYDKDF in the germline V gene (reference sequence). The CDR3 runs 14 residues. The germline V and J ends were trimmed by 0 bases and 4 bases, with 7 bases remaining between them. The CDR3 region has the DNA TGTGCCACCAGCAGAGATTTGGGAGGAAACACCATATATTTT. Its translation is CATSRDLGGNTIYF.

This clonotype appeared many times. The V and J genes are TRBV15 and TRBJ2-1, with a tentative D call TRBD2 (6 bases). The CDR3 contains 18 residues. V dropped 0 bases and J dropped 9 bases, with 24 bases sitting between them. Germline CDR1 is LNHNV and CDR2 is YYDKDF (reference sequence). The CDR3 DNA sequence: TGTGCCACCAGCAGAGACCCGCCCGGGTTAGCGGTTGCGGTTGAGCAGTTCTTC. Protein product: CATSRDPPGLAVAVEQFF.

With respect to this clonotype: Since the CDR3 does not end with the conserved phenylalanine or tryptophan, this likely comes from a read error. This chain links TRBV7-8 with TRBJ1-1; weak D call: TRBD1 (5 bases). The CDR3 spans 13 residues. Trimming cost V 4 bases and J 7 bases, with 13 bases left between them. CDR1 is SGHVS and CDR2 is FQNEAQ in the germline V gene. The CDR3 loop reads CASSSRDVYEAFL. The DNA for the CDR3 is TGTGCCAGCAGCTCAAGGGACGTCTATGAAGCTTTCCTT.